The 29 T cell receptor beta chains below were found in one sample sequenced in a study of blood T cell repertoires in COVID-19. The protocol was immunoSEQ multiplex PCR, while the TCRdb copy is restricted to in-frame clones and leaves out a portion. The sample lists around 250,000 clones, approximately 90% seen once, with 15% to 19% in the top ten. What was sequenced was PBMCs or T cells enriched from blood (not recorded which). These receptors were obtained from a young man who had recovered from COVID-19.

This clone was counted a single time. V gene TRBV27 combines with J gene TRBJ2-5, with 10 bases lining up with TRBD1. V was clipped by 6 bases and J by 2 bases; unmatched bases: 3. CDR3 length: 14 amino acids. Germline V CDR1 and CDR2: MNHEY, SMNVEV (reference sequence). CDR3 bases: TGTGCCAGCAGGCGGGACAGGGGTCAAGAGACCCAGTACTTC. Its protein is CASRRDRGQETQYF.

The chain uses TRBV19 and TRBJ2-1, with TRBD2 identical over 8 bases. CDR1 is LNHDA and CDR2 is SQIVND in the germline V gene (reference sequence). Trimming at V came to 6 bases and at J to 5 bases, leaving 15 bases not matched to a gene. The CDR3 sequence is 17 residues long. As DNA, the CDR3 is TGTGCCAGTAGCCATTTATCGGGGGGGATCCTTAACAATGAGCAGTTCTTC. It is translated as CASSHLSGGILNNEQFF.

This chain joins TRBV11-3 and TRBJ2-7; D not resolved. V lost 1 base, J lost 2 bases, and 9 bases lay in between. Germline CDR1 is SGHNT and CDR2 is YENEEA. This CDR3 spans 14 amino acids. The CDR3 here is CASSLATGTYEQYF. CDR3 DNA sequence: TGTGCCAGCAGCTTAGCTACCGGTACCTACGAGCAGTACTTC.

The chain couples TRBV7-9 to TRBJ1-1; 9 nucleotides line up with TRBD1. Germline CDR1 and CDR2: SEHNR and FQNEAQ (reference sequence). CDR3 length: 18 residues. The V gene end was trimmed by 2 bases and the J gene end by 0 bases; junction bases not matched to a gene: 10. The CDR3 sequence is CASSLISGTGLLNTEAFF. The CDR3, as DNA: TGTGCCAGCAGCTTAATCTCTGGGACAGGGTTATTGAACACTGAAGCTTTCTTT.

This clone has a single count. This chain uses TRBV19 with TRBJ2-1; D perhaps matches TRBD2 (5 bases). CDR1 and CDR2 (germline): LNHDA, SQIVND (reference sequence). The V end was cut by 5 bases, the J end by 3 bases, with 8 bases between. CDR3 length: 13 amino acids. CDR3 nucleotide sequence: TGTGCCAGTAGTCCTAGCAACTACAATGAGCAGTTCTTC. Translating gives CASSPSNYNEQFF. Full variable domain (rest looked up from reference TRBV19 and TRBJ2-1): DGGITQSPKYLFRKEGQNVTLSCEQNLNHDAMYWYRQDPGQGLRLIYYSQIVNDFQKGDIAEGYSVSREKKESFPLTVTSAQKNPTAFYLCASSPSNYNEQFFGPGTRLTVL.

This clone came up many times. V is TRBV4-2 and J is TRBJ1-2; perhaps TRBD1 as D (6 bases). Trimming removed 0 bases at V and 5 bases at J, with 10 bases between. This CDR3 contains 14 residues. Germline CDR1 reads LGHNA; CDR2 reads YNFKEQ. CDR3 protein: CASSQEGTRYGYTF. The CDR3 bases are TGTGCCAGCAGCCAAGAAGGGACACGGTATGGCTACACCTTC.

The CDR3 spells CASSHGQGQKLFF. The CDR3 nucleotides are TGCGCCAGCAGCCACGGACAGGGACAAAAACTGTTTTTT. The V call is TRBV5-1, the J call TRBJ1-4; 8 nucleotides agree with TRBD1. V lost 4 bases, J lost 9 bases, and 5 bases stayed unmatched. The CDR3 spans 13 residues. From germline, CDR1 is SGHRS and CDR2 YFSETQ.

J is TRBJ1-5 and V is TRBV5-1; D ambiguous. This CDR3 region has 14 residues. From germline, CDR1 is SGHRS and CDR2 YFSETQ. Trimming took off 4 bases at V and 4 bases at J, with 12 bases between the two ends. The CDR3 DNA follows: TGCGCCAGCAGCACGGGGATTTGGAATCAGCCCCAGCATTTT. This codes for CASSTGIWNQPQHF.

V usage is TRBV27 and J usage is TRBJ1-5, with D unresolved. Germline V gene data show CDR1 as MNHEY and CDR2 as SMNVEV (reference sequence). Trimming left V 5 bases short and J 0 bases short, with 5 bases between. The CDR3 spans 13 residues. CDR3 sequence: CASSPGSNQPQHF. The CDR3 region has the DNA TGTGCCAGCAGTCCAGGTAGCAATCAGCCCCAGCATTTT.

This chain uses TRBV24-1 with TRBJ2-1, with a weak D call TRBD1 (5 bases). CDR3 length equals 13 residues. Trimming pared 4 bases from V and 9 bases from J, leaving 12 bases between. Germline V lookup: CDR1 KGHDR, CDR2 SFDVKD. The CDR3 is CATSDPQGREQFF. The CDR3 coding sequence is TGTGCCACCAGTGACCCCCAGGGCCGTGAGCAGTTCTTC.

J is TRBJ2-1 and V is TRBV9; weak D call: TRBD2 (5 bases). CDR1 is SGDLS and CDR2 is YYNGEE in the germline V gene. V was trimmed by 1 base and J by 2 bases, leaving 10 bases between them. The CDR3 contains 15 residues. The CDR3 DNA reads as TGTGCCAGCAGCGTACGGACTGGACCCTACAATGAGCAGTTCTTC. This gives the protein CASSVRTGPYNEQFF.

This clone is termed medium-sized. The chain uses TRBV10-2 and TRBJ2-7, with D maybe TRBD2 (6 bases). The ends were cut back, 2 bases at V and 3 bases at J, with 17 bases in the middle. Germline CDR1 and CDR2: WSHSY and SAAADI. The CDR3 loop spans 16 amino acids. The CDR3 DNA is TGCGCCAGCAGTGAGGAGTCCGGGACCGGGGGCTACGAGCAGTACTTC. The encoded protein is CASSEESGTGGYEQYF.

In DNA, the CDR3 is TGTGCCATATCGGACAGGGGGCACACCGGGGAGCTGTTTTTT. As protein: CAISDRGHTGELFF. The chain is built from TRBV19 and TRBJ2-2; TRBD1 agrees at 11 bases. CDR1 and CDR2 from the germline V gene are LNHDA and SQIVND (reference sequence). V dropped 10 bases and J dropped 3; count of bases not matched to a gene: 4. The CDR3 is made up of 14 amino acids.

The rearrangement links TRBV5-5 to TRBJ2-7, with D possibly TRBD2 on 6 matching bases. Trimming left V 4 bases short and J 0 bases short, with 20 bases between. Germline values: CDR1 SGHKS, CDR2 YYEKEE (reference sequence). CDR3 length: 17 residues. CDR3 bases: TGTGCCAGCAGCCGACACCCTGGGACTGGGAACTCCTACGAGCAGTACTTC. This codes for CASSRHPGTGNSYEQYF.

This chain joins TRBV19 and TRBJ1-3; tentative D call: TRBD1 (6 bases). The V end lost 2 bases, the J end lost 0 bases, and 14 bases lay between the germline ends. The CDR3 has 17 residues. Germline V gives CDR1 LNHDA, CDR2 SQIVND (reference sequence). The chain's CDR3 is CASSISAGASSGNTIYF. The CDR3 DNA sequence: TGTGCCAGTAGTATAAGCGCAGGGGCCAGCTCTGGAAACACCATATATTTT.

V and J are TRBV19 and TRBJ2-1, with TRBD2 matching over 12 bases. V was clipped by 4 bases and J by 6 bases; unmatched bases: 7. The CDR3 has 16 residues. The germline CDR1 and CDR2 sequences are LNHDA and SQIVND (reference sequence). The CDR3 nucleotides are TGTGCCAGTAGTAGTCTGGTGACTAGCGGGAGCAATGAGCAGTTCTTC. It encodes CASSSLVTSGSNEQFF.

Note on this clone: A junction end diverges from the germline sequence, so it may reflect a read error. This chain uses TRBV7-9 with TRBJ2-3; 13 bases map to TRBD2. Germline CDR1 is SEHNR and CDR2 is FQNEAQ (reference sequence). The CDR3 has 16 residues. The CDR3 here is CASSFPTLAGGGHKDF. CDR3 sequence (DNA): TGTGCCAGCAGCTTTCCTACACTAGCGGGAGGGGGCCATAAGGATTTT.

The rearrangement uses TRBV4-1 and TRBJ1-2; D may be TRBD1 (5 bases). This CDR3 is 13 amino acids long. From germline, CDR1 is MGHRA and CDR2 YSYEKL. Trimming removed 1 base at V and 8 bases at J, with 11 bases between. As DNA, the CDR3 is TGCGCCAGCAGCCAAGTCGTTAGGGGCGGCTACACCTTC. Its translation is CASSQVVRGGYTF.

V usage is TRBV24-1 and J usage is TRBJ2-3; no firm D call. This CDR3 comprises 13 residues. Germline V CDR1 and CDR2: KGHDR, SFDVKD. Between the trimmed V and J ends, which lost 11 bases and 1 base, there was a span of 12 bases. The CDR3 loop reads CASRQVGTDTQYF. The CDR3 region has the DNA TGTGCCAGCAGACAAGTGGGCACAGATACGCAGTATTTT.

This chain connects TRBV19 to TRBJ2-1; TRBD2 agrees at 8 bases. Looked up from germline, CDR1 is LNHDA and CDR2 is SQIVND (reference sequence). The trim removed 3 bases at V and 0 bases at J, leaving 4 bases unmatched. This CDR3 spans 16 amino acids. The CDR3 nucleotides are TGTGCCAGTAGTATTAGCGGGGTCCGCTCCTACAATGAGCAGTTCTTC. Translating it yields CASSISGVRSYNEQFF.

The CDR3 is CATSSPHGQGNQYF. CDR3 coding DNA: TGTGCCACCAGCAGTCCCCACGGACAGGGGAATCAGTACTTC. This chain links TRBV15 with TRBJ2-4; TRBD1 aligns across 9 bases. Germline CDR1 is LNHNV and CDR2 is YYDKDF (reference sequence). This CDR3 spans 14 amino acids. Losses at the gene ends were 3 bases for V and 12 bases for J; bases not matched to a gene: 9.

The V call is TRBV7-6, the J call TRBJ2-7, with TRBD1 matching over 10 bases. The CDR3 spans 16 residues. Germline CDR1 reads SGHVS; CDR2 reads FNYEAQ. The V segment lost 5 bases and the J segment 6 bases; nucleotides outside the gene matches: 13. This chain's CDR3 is CASSTSTIGTGVEQYF. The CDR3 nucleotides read TGTGCCAGCAGCACAAGTACGATCGGGACAGGGGTCGAGCAGTACTTC.

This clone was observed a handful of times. The CDR3 DNA follows: TGTGCCAGCAATCGGGGAGCGAATGAAAAACTGTTTTTT. It yields the protein CASNRGANEKLFF. The rearrangement links TRBV5-6 to TRBJ1-4; D is unclear. Trimming cost V 6 bases and J 5 bases, with 11 bases left between them. This CDR3 comprises 13 residues. Germline CDR1 reads SGHDT; CDR2 reads YYEEEE.

The CDR3 is CATSRDQGQEQFF. CDR3 sequence (DNA): TGTGCCACCAGCAGAGATCAGGGACAAGAGCAGTTCTTC. The rearrangement links TRBV15 to TRBJ2-1; perhaps TRBD1 as D (6 bases). Trimming stripped 0 bases from V and 10 bases from J, with 10 bases between. Germline lookup yields CDR1 LNHNV and CDR2 YYDKDF (reference sequence). This CDR3 region has 13 residues.

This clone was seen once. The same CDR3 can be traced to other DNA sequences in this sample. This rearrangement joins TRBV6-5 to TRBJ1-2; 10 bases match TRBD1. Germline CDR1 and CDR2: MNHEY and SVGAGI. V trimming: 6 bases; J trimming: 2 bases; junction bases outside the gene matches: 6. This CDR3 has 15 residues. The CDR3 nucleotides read TGTGCCAGCAGCACCCCGGGACAGGGGAACTATGGCTACACCTTC. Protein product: CASSTPGQGNYGYTF.

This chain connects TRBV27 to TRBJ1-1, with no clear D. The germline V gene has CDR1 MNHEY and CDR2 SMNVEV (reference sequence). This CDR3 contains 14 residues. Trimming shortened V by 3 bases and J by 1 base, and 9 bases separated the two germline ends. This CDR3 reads CASSFAAQNTEAFF. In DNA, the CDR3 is TGTGCCAGCAGTTTTGCCGCACAGAACACTGAAGCTTTCTTT.

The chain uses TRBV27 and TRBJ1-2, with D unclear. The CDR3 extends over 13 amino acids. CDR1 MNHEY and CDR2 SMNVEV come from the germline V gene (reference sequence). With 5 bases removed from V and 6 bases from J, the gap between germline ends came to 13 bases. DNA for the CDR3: TGTGCCAGCAGTGGCCATTCTGAGGATGGCTACACCTTC. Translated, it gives CASSGHSEDGYTF.

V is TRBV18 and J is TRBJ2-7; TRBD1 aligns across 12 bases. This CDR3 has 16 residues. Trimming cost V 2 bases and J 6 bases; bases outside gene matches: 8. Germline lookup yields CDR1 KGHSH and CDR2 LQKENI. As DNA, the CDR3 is TGTGCCAGCTCACCAACCGGGACAGGGGGCCCCCCCGAGCAGTACTTC. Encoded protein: CASSPTGTGGPPEQYF.

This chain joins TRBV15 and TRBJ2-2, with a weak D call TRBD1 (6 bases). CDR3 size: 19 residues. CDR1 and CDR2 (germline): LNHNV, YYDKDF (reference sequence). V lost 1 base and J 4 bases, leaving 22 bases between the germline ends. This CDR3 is CATSRANSQGLSGTGELFF. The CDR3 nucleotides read TGTGCCACCAGCAGAGCTAATTCACAGGGATTAAGTGGCACCGGGGAGCTGTTTTTT. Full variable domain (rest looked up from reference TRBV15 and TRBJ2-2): DAMVIQNPRYQVTQFGKPVTLSCSQTLNHNVMYWYQQKSSQAPKLLFHYYDKDFNNEADTPDNFQSRRPNTSFCFLDIRSPGLGDTAMYLCATSRANSQGLSGTGELFFGEGSRLTVL.